This T cell receptor beta chain was profiled in a study of naive and memory T cell subsets. This clonotype was picked up many times. There are 13 residues in the CDR3. The germline CDR1 and CDR2 sequences are MNHEY and SMNVEV (reference sequence). Trimming took 3 bases from V and 0 from J, leaving 5 bases between them. The library had UMIs added by 3' ligation of an oligonucleotide to TCR cDNA. Unsorted total RNA, roughly 1 to 1000 ng, was DNase treated before reverse transcription. Four PCR rounds used nested alpha and beta constant region primers plus the SP2 primer. Reverse transcription of blood and skin TCR RNA was primed at alpha and beta constant regions. TCRdb recomputed calls from the 5' RACE reads with MiXCR, one row per CDR3 protein. The table has some 60,000 distinct CDR3 sequences, under 10% seen once.

This TCR came from a female donor in good health. The V gene is TRBV27, the J gene TRBJ2-5; D is unclear. The CDR3 reads CASSFVDQETQYF. CDR3 sequence (DNA): TGTGCCAGCAGTTTCGTAGACCAAGAGACCCAGTACTTC.